Listed below are T cell receptor beta chains from one sample, sequenced in a study of CD8+CD57+ T cells in acquired aplastic anemia. From the reads, TCRdb called clonotypes with MiXCR, one entry per CDR3 protein. The sample yields 400,000 to 450,000 distinct CDR3 sequences, 65% to 80% seen once. Sequenced material: sorted CD4+, CD8+, or CD8+CD57+ T cells (not recorded which) from PBMCs. The receptors shown here come from a human donor in good health, serving as a control. Each CDR3 is given with its conserved first and last residue. The order of the fields is clone size, J gene, V gene, D gene, CDR3 protein, CDR3 DNA. A D gene is named only where the DNA matches it firmly. Rows may omit the clone size; those that give it use once, few, many or a size class.

abundance: many; j_gene: TRBJ2-3; v_gene: TRBV9; d_gene: .; CDR3aa: CASSVAGGQGGDTQYF; CDR3nt: TGTGCCAGCAGCGTAGCAGGGGGGCAGGGTGGAGATACGCAGTATTTT
abundance: .; j_gene: TRBJ2-6; v_gene: TRBV7-9; d_gene: TRBD1; CDR3aa: CASSLTGGGSGAHVLTF; CDR3nt: TGTGCCAGCAGCCTGACAGGGGGAGGCTCTGGGGCCCACGTCCTGACTTTC
abundance: .; j_gene: TRBJ1-2; v_gene: TRBV7-2; d_gene: .; CDR3aa: CASSPAYEQYFWPF; CDR3nt: TGTGCCAGCAGCCCCGCCTACGAGCAGTACTTCTGGCCGTTC
abundance: .; j_gene: TRBJ2-7; v_gene: TRBV7-9; d_gene: .; CDR3aa: CASSVNIVPGKAEQYF; CDR3nt: TGTGCCAGCAGCGTAAACATCGTACCGGGGAAGGCAGAGCAGTACTTC
abundance: .; j_gene: TRBJ1-5; v_gene: TRBV4-3; d_gene: TRBD1; CDR3aa: CASSRGDRDDQPQHF; CDR3nt: TGCGCCAGCAGCAGGGGGGACAGGGACGATCAGCCCCAGCATTTT
abundance: .; j_gene: TRBJ1-1; v_gene: TRBV2; d_gene: .; CDR3aa: CASSLGFGGTEAYF; CDR3nt: TGTGCCAGCAGCTTAGGATTCGGGGGCACTGAAGCTTACTTT
abundance: .; j_gene: TRBJ1-6; v_gene: TRBV9; d_gene: .; CDR3aa: CASSLDQPRPLHF; CDR3nt: TGTGCCAGCAGTTTAGACCAGCCGAGGCCCCTCCACTTT
abundance: .; j_gene: TRBJ2-3; v_gene: TRBV6-2/TRBV6-3; d_gene: .; CDR3aa: CASSYTSLADTQYF; CDR3nt: TGTGCCAGCAGTTACACTAGCTTGGCAGATACGCAGTATTTT
abundance: .; j_gene: TRBJ1-5; v_gene: TRBV7-2; d_gene: .; CDR3aa: CASSVDRGGQHQHF; CDR3nt: TGTGCCAGCAGCGTAGATAGGGGAGGTCAGCACCAGCATTTT
abundance: .; j_gene: TRBJ2-5; v_gene: TRBV6-2/TRBV6-3; d_gene: .; CDR3aa: CASGSGISRETQYF; CDR3nt: TGTGCCAGCGGATCGGGAATAAGCAGAGAGACCCAGTACTTC
abundance: once; j_gene: TRBJ2-7; v_gene: TRBV3-1; d_gene: .; CDR3aa: CASSQVGYSYEQYF; CDR3nt: TGTGCCAGCAGCCAAGTGGGGTACTCCTACGAGCAGTACTTC
abundance: .; j_gene: TRBJ1-1; v_gene: TRBV7-3; d_gene: .; CDR3aa: CASSSRGGAQNFEAFF; CDR3nt: TGTGCCAGCAGCTCCCGGGGAGGCGCGCAGAACTTCGAAGCTTTCTTT
abundance: .; j_gene: TRBJ1-4; v_gene: TRBV5-8; d_gene: .; CDR3aa: CASSVGLGNEKLFF; CDR3nt: TGCGCCAGCAGCGTAGGACTAGGTAATGAAAAACTGTTTTTT
abundance: once; j_gene: TRBJ2-5; v_gene: TRBV19; d_gene: TRBD2; CDR3aa: CATGGGDQETQYF; CDR3nt: TGTGCCACGGGGGGAGGGGACCAAGAGACCCAGTACTTC
abundance: few; j_gene: TRBJ2-7; v_gene: TRBV10-3; d_gene: TRBD2; CDR3aa: CAIRPGLAGSEYF; CDR3nt: TGTGCCATCAGGCCGGGACTAGCGGGATCAGAGTACTTC
abundance: .; j_gene: TRBJ1-1; v_gene: TRBV5-1; d_gene: TRBD1; CDR3aa: CASSFTGQTFMNTEAFF; CDR3nt: TGCGCCAGCAGCTTCACGGGACAGACTTTCATGAACACTGAAGCTTTCTTT
abundance: .; j_gene: TRBJ2-7; v_gene: TRBV7-7; d_gene: .; CDR3aa: CASSLAPGCTYEQYF; CDR3nt: TGTGCTAGCAGCTTAGCGCCAGGGTGTACCTACGAGCAGTACTTC
abundance: .; j_gene: TRBJ1-2; v_gene: TRBV20-1; d_gene: .; CDR3aa: CSASLGFQDGYTF; CDR3nt: TGCAGTGCTAGTCTGGGGTTCCAGGATGGCTACACCTTC
abundance: many; j_gene: TRBJ2-2; v_gene: TRBV6-5; d_gene: .; CDR3aa: CASNGNTGELFF; CDR3nt: TGTGCCAGCAATGGGAACACCGGGGAGCTGTTTTTT
abundance: .; j_gene: TRBJ2-7; v_gene: TRBV7-2; d_gene: .; CDR3aa: CASSYAGGHAFRQYF; CDR3nt: TGTGCCAGCAGTTATGCGGGCGGACACGCCTTTCGGCAGTACTTC
abundance: .; j_gene: TRBJ1-6; v_gene: TRBV12-3/TRBV12-4; d_gene: .; CDR3aa: CASSLWGYNGNSPLHF; CDR3nt: TGTGCCAGCAGTTTGTGGGGTTACAACGGTAATTCACCCCTCCACTTT
abundance: .; j_gene: TRBJ2-6; v_gene: TRBV9; d_gene: TRBD2; CDR3aa: CASSLSLLSGGNVLTF; CDR3nt: TGTGCCAGCAGCCTTTCTCTACTATCGGGGGGCAACGTCCTGACTTTC
abundance: .; j_gene: TRBJ1-5; v_gene: TRBV25-1; d_gene: .; CDR3aa: CASSDVSDYSNQPQHF; CDR3nt: TGTGCCAGCAGTGATGTGTCCGATTATAGCAATCAGCCCCAGCATTTT
abundance: .; j_gene: TRBJ1-2; v_gene: TRBV5-8; d_gene: .; CDR3aa: CASSSTAGSSGYTF; CDR3nt: TGTGCCAGCAGCTCTACTGCAGGGAGTTCTGGCTACACCTTC
abundance: many; j_gene: TRBJ1-5; v_gene: TRBV6-5; d_gene: TRBD1; CDR3aa: CASSYSGQINQPQHF; CDR3nt: TGTGCCAGCAGTTACTCGGGACAGATCAATCAGCCCCAGCATTTT
abundance: .; j_gene: TRBJ1-2; v_gene: TRBV9; d_gene: TRBD1; CDR3aa: CASSVGQGIATSGGYTF; CDR3nt: TGTGCCAGCAGCGTTGGACAGGGGATTGCCACAAGTGGGGGCTACACCTTC
abundance: .; j_gene: TRBJ2-3; v_gene: TRBV7-3; d_gene: .; CDR3aa: CASSVVFTGGLGDTQYF; CDR3nt: TGTGCCAGCAGCGTAGTGTTCACCGGGGGGCTTGGAGATACGCAGTATTTT
abundance: few; j_gene: TRBJ2-7; v_gene: TRBV12-3/TRBV12-4; d_gene: .; CDR3aa: CASSLQPYEQYF; CDR3nt: TGTGCCAGCAGTTTACAGCCCTACGAGCAGTACTTC
abundance: .; j_gene: TRBJ2-7; v_gene: TRBV7-2; d_gene: .; CDR3aa: CASSLNGANDANVF; CDR3nt: TGTGCCAGCAGCCTGAACGGCGCCAATGACGCCAACGTCTTC
abundance: once; j_gene: TRBJ1-6; v_gene: TRBV7-3; d_gene: .; CDR3aa: CASSQPGRRDNSPLHF; CDR3nt: TGTGCCAGCAGCCAACCGGGGCGCAGGGATAATTCACCCCTCCACTTT
abundance: .; j_gene: TRBJ2-7; v_gene: TRBV15; d_gene: .; CDR3aa: CATSLVPSYEQYF; CDR3nt: TGTGCCACCAGCTTAGTTCCCTCCTACGAGCAGTACTTC
abundance: few; j_gene: TRBJ2-7; v_gene: TRBV20-1; d_gene: .; CDR3aa: CSARDIHSYEQYF; CDR3nt: TGCAGTGCCCGGGACATCCACTCCTACGAGCAGTACTTC
abundance: .; j_gene: TRBJ2-3; v_gene: TRBV2; d_gene: TRBD2; CDR3aa: CASTLAGDTQYF; CDR3nt: TGTGCCAGCACACTAGCGGGGGATACGCAGTATTTT
abundance: .; j_gene: TRBJ1-2; v_gene: TRBV20-1; d_gene: .; CDR3aa: CSAQADRGYTF; CDR3nt: TGCAGTGCTCAGGCCGACAGAGGATACACCTTC
abundance: .; j_gene: TRBJ2-1; v_gene: TRBV15; d_gene: TRBD2; CDR3aa: CATSTGTSLNEQFF; CDR3nt: TGTGCCACCTCGACAGGGACTAGCTTAAATGAGCAGTTCTTC
abundance: .; j_gene: TRBJ2-7; v_gene: TRBV20-1; d_gene: .; CDR3aa: CSARDRAGTEGAYEQYF; CDR3nt: TGCAGTGCTAGAGATCGGGCGGGAACCGAGGGCGCCTACGAGCAGTACTTC
abundance: once; j_gene: TRBJ1-1; v_gene: TRBV5-1; d_gene: .; CDR3aa: CASSPSGPLNEASF; CDR3nt: TGCGCCAGCAGCCCGAGCGGACCACTCAATGAAGCTTCCTTT
abundance: .; j_gene: TRBJ1-2; v_gene: TRBV7-2; d_gene: .; CDR3aa: CASSPGRGAVDSCF; CDR3nt: TGTGCCAGCAGCCCCGGACGGGGGGCAGTGGACTCTTGCTTC
abundance: .; j_gene: TRBJ1-1; v_gene: TRBV2; d_gene: .; CDR3aa: CASSVEHGPNYTDTFF; CDR3nt: TGTGCCAGCAGCGTAGAGCACGGGCCTAACTATACTGACACTTTCTTT
abundance: many; j_gene: TRBJ2-2; v_gene: TRBV2; d_gene: .; CDR3aa: CARSGGAVNTGELFF; CDR3nt: TGTGCCAGGAGTGGGGGGGCAGTAAACACCGGGGAGCTGTTTTTT
abundance: .; j_gene: TRBJ1-6; v_gene: TRBV7-2; d_gene: TRBD1; CDR3aa: CASSRQGGTNCSYNSPLHF; CDR3nt: TGTGCCAGCAGCCGACAGGGAGGGACGAACTGCTCCTACAATTCACCCCTCCACTTT
abundance: .; j_gene: TRBJ2-1; v_gene: TRBV20-1; d_gene: .; CDR3aa: CSVREETQYEQFF; CDR3nt: TGCAGTGTAAGAGAGGAGACCCAGTACGAGCAGTTCTTC
abundance: .; j_gene: TRBJ2-5; v_gene: TRBV19; d_gene: TRBD1; CDR3aa: CASSGTGAAETQYF; CDR3nt: TGTGCCAGTAGTGGGACAGGGGCGGCAGAGACGCAGTACTTC
abundance: .; j_gene: TRBJ1-2; v_gene: TRBV7-2; d_gene: .; CDR3aa: CASSQARGTTSGYTF; CDR3nt: TGTGCCAGCAGCCAAGCAAGGGGGACCACATCTGGCTACACCTTC
abundance: many; j_gene: TRBJ2-1; v_gene: TRBV19; d_gene: TRBD1; CDR3aa: CASGRSRDRELWF; CDR3nt: TGTGCCAGTGGAAGGAGCCGGGACAGGGAACTCTGGTTC
abundance: once; j_gene: TRBJ1-6; v_gene: TRBV7-2; d_gene: .; CDR3aa: CASSVGAALAPRHF; CDR3nt: TGTGCCAGCAGCGTCGGGGCCGCCCTCGCTCCCCGCCACTTT
abundance: .; j_gene: TRBJ2-1; v_gene: TRBV7-2; d_gene: .; CDR3aa: CASSPTGLWLHLRFF; CDR3nt: .
abundance: .; j_gene: TRBJ2-5; v_gene: TRBV9; d_gene: .; CDR3aa: CASSVGRGDQETQYF; CDR3nt: TGTGCCAGCAGCGTAGGCCGCGGGGATCAAGAGACCCAGTACTTC
abundance: once; j_gene: TRBJ2-1; v_gene: TRBV11-2; d_gene: TRBD1; CDR3aa: CASSLWTGVGEQFF; CDR3nt: TGTGCCAGCAGCTTATGGACAGGGGTGGGTGAGCAGTTCTTC
abundance: many; j_gene: TRBJ2-7; v_gene: TRBV20-1; d_gene: TRBD1; CDR3aa: CSGDRLNYEQYF; CDR3nt: TGCAGTGGGGACAGATTAAACTACGAGCAGTACTTC
abundance: .; j_gene: TRBJ1-5; v_gene: TRBV19; d_gene: TRBD1; CDR3aa: CASSIGTAYQETQHF; CDR3nt: TGTGCCAGTAGTATCGGGACAGCCTACCAAGAGACCCAGCATTTT
abundance: few; j_gene: TRBJ1-2; v_gene: TRBV6-1; d_gene: .; CDR3aa: CASSQTSSKGTNYGYTF; CDR3nt: TGTGCCAGCAGCCAAACTAGCTCTAAGGGGACTAACTATGGCTACACCTTC
abundance: many; j_gene: TRBJ1-5; v_gene: TRBV5-5; d_gene: TRBD1; CDR3aa: CASSPGTGDAGPQHF; CDR3nt: TGTGCCAGCAGCCCCGGGACAGGGGATGCAGGGCCCCAGCATTTT
abundance: many; j_gene: TRBJ1-1; v_gene: TRBV3-1; d_gene: .; CDR3aa: CASSFGGQRVAFF; CDR3nt: TGTGCCAGCAGCTTTGGCGGACAGCGGGTAGCTTTCTTT
abundance: many; j_gene: TRBJ1-5; v_gene: TRBV20-1; d_gene: .; CDR3aa: CSASHPSGPQHF; CDR3nt: TGCAGTGCTAGTCACCCCTCGGGGCCCCAGCATTTT
abundance: .; j_gene: TRBJ2-7; v_gene: TRBV7-3; d_gene: TRBD2; CDR3aa: CASSPSERGGLYEQYF; CDR3nt: TGTGCCAGCAGCCCATCTGAGCGGGGGGGCTTATACGAGCAGTACTTC
abundance: many; j_gene: TRBJ2-3; v_gene: TRBV7-8; d_gene: TRBD2; CDR3aa: CASRLTSGVIDTQYF; CDR3nt: TGTGCCAGCAGGCTGACTAGCGGGGTGATAGATACGCAGTATTTT
abundance: .; j_gene: TRBJ2-3; v_gene: TRBV7-6; d_gene: TRBD2; CDR3aa: CASSSRGEAHTLYF; CDR3nt: TGTGCCAGCAGCTCCCGGGGGGAGGCGCATACGCTGTATTTT